Listed below are T cell receptor beta chains from one sample, sequenced in a study of cytomegalovirus exposure and HLA in healthy donors. Sequencing was performed with immunoSEQ multiplex PCR; in TCRdb, only in-frame clones are kept and a portion is missing. The profile covers about 190,000 clones, with around 84% appearing a single time and roughly 2.6% taken by the ten largest. Input material: PBMCs. The source of these receptors is a woman in her forties or fifties in good health and CMV-seropositive. CDR3s include the opening cysteine and the closing phenylalanine or tryptophan. A D gene is named only where the DNA matches it firmly. Size is omitted from some rows. Given values are once, few, many or a class for expanded clones.

d_gene,j_gene,v_gene,abundance,CDR3nt,CDR3aa
TRBD2,TRBJ2-7,TRBV19,-,TGTGCCAGTAGACCCTCAGGACTAGCGGGGCCCTACGAGCAGTACTTC,CASRPSGLAGPYEQYF
-,TRBJ1-1,TRBV2,few,TGTGCCAGCAGTCCCATGAACACTGAAGCTTTCTTT,CASSPMNTEAFF
TRBD2,TRBJ2-1,TRBV29-1,-,TGCAGCGTTGAAGATCTTAGTTCGGGCGTTAGCGGGGGGGCCACGGCCTACAATGAGCAGTTCTTC,CSVEDLSSGVSGGATAYNEQFF
TRBD1,TRBJ1-2,TRBV28,-,TGTGCCAGCTGGACAGGAATGAATATGGTCTACACCTTC,CASWTGMNMVYTF
-,TRBJ2-5,TRBV11-2,-,TGTGCCAGCAGCAATCGAGGCCGGCAAGAGACCCAGTACTTC,CASSNRGRQETQYF
-,TRBJ2-7,TRBV6-5,-,TGTGCCAGCAGTTACTCGATCTCAGGGGTCTACGAGCAGTACTTC,CASSYSISGVYEQYF
-,TRBJ2-2,TRBV5-4,-,TGTGCCAGCAGCCTTACCTTAGGTCGGGAGGAGCTGTTTTTT,CASSLTLGREELFF
-,TRBJ1-2,TRBV5-4,-,TGTGCCAGCAGCTTACGGACAGTCTATGGCTACACCTTC,CASSLRTVYGYTF
-,TRBJ2-3,TRBV5-4,-,TGTGCCAGCAGCTCGGGACTTCGCACAGATACGCAGTATTTT,CASSSGLRTDTQYF
-,TRBJ1-5,TRBV28,-,TGTGCCAGCGGAGGACAGAGACAGAATCAGCCCCAGCATTTT,CASGGQRQNQPQHF
TRBD1,TRBJ1-1,TRBV5-1,few,TGCGCCAGCAGCCCCTCGGGACAGGGCGATTTCTTT,CASSPSGQGDFF
-,TRBJ2-4,TRBV19,-,TGTGCCAGTAGTAGGGCTTTGACAGGAGCCACAGCCAAAAACATTCAGTACTTC,CASSRALTGATAKNIQYF
TRBD1,TRBJ1-6,TRBV2,-,TGTGCCAGCAGTGAAGGAGGGACAGGGACTAGACCCCTCCACTTT,CASSEGGTGTRPLHF
-,TRBJ2-3,TRBV7-9,-,TGTGCCAGCAGCTTTGGGGGGGGGCGCGCAGATACGCAGTATTTT,CASSFGGGRADTQYF
TRBD1,TRBJ2-2,TRBV6-1,-,TGTGCCAGCACTACAGGGGTGAACACCGGGGAGCTGTTTTTT,CASTTGVNTGELFF
TRBD1,TRBJ1-2,TRBV6-6,-,TGTGCCAGCAGTCAAGGACAGGGTAGGGGCTACACCTTC,CASSQGQGRGYTF
TRBD2,TRBJ2-5,TRBV28,-,TGTGCCAGCAGTCCCTTACTAGCGGGGGGGCAAGAGACCCAGTACTTC,CASSPLLAGGQETQYF
-,TRBJ2-5,TRBV9,-,TGTGCCAGCAGCGTAGATGCCCTGGGGAGGACCCAGTACTTC,CASSVDALGRTQYF
TRBD1,TRBJ1-2,TRBV27,-,TGTGCCAGCCGAGGGACAGGACTAGCTAACTATGGCTACACCTTC,CASRGTGLANYGYTF
-,TRBJ2-7,TRBV7-9,-,TGTGCCAGCAGCTACTACCAGGGGGGACCCCTTTACGAGCAGTACTTC,CASSYYQGGPLYEQYF
-,TRBJ1-5,TRBV7-9,few,TGTTCCAGCAGTCCACTGAATCAGCCCCAGCATTTT,CSSSPLNQPQHF
TRBD1,TRBJ2-2,TRBV10-3,-,TGTGCCATCAGTGCGGGGACAGAAGTCGGGGAGCTGTTTTTT,CAISAGTEVGELFF
-,TRBJ2-2,TRBV19,-,TGTGCCAGTAGTAATACGGGTAACACCGGGGAGCTGTTTTTT,CASSNTGNTGELFF
-,TRBJ1-5,TRBV6-6,-,TGTGCCAGCGGCCCGAATCAGCCCCAGCATTTT,CASGPNQPQHF
-,TRBJ1-1,TRBV5-6,few,TGTGCCAGCAGCTTGGCCCCACAGGCGGAGAACACTGAAGCTTTCTTT,CASSLAPQAENTEAFF
-,TRBJ2-1,TRBV18,-,TGTGCCAGCTCACCTCTATTGGGGAGCTCCTACAATGAGCAGTTCTTC,CASSPLLGSSYNEQFF
-,TRBJ1-3,TRBV30,-,TGTGCCTGGTCTGAAGACAGTTTCTCTGGAAACACCATATATTTT,CAWSEDSFSGNTIYF
TRBD1,TRBJ2-5,TRBV5-1,-,TGCGCCAGCAGCCTTGCCGGACAGGGGTGGGAGACCCAGTACTTC,CASSLAGQGWETQYF
-,TRBJ1-5,TRBV28,-,TGTGCCAGCAGCTCAGGAGGGACCCGTCAGCCCCAGCATTTT,CASSSGGTRQPQHF
TRBD2,TRBJ2-1,TRBV4-1,-,TGCGCCAGCGCATCTCGTCCGACCAGACTAGCGGAATACAATGAGCAGTTCTTC,CASASRPTRLAEYNEQFF
-,TRBJ2-1,TRBV5-1,-,TGCGCCAGCAGCTTTATCTCCTCCTCCTACAATGAGCAGTTCTTC,CASSFISSSYNEQFF
-,TRBJ1-1,TRBV6-5,-,TGTGCCAGCAGTTACCTCCTGGGGCGAACTGAAGCTTTCTTT,CASSYLLGRTEAFF
TRBD1,TRBJ1-2,TRBV6-5,many,TGTGCCAGCAGTCCGCAGACAGGGGCCACCTATGGCTACACCTTC,CASSPQTGATYGYTF
-,TRBJ1-3,TRBV5-1,-,TGCGCCAGCAGAGTGGGGAAACAGGGCCCGTTTTCAGACTCTTCTGGAAACACCATATATTTT,CASRVGKQGPFSDSSGNTIYF
-,TRBJ1-2,TRBV6-5,-,TGTGCCAGCAGTTACGGGACAAAGACGAACTATGGCTACACCTTC,CASSYGTKTNYGYTF
-,TRBJ1-2,TRBV5-1,-,TGCGCCAGCAGTCTGGGAGGGGATGGCTACACCTTC,CASSLGGDGYTF
-,TRBJ2-7,TRBV4-3,-,TGCGCCAGCAGCCAAGATAGAGGGGACACCTACGAGCAGTACTTC,CASSQDRGDTYEQYF
TRBD1,TRBJ1-6,TRBV6-5,-,TGTGCCAGCAGGCGGGACAGCTCGTTTTCACCCCTCCACTTT,CASRRDSSFSPLHF
-,TRBJ2-1,TRBV19,-,TGTGCCAGTGTACCGTCGTCGGGCTCCTACAATGAGCAGTTCTTC,CASVPSSGSYNEQFF
TRBD1,TRBJ2-7,TRBV27,-,TGTGCCAGCAGTGGGGGACAGACCGCCTACGAGCAGTACTTC,CASSGGQTAYEQYF
-,TRBJ2-1,TRBV4-2,once,TGTGCCAGCAGCCAAGAAGAACGGGGGGCGTATGTGAATGAGCAGTTCTTC,CASSQEERGAYVNEQFF
-,TRBJ2-3,TRBV21-1,-,TGTGCCAGCAGCTGGGAGGGGTTAGATACGCAGTATTTT,CASSWEGLDTQYF
TRBD1,TRBJ1-2,TRBV9,-,TGTGCCAGCAGCGTAGGGGACAGTGCCTATGGCTACACCTTC,CASSVGDSAYGYTF
-,TRBJ2-1,TRBV5-4,-,TGTGCCAGCAGCTTGGGGGGGGAGGACTACAATGAGCAGTTCTTC,CASSLGGEDYNEQFF
-,TRBJ2-4,TRBV7-3,-,TGTGCCAGCAGCTTAATCGCCGCGGTACAGGGTAGTGGTGTGGGAAACATTCAGTACTTC,CASSLIAAVQGSGVGNIQYF
-,TRBJ2-7,TRBV7-9,-,TGTGCCAGCAGCTTATGGGGTGGGGCCGACCCTAGGGGCTACGAGCAGTACTTC,CASSLWGGADPRGYEQYF
TRBD2,TRBJ2-5,TRBV2,-,TGTGCCAGCAGTGAATTGGTCGGGGGGGCCTTACAAGAGACCCAGTACTTC,CASSELVGGALQETQYF
-,TRBJ1-4,TRBV9,-,TGTGCCAGCAGCGTAGCTGGAGATAGTGCAACTAATGAAAAACTGTTTTTT,CASSVAGDSATNEKLFF
-,TRBJ1-1,TRBV30,-,TGTGCCTGGAGCTGGGGGCGCACTGAAGCTTTCTTT,CAWSWGRTEAFF
TRBD1,TRBJ2-1,TRBV7-8,-,TGTGCCAGTCAGGGGGATAGGAACAATGAGCAGTTCTTC,CASQGDRNNEQFF
TRBD1,TRBJ1-1,TRBV19,-,TGTGCCAGTAGTATCCCCGGGACAGGGGCCGAAGCTTTCTTT,CASSIPGTGAEAFF